The clone carrying this T cell receptor beta chain has more than one count but fewer than ten. Its antigen remains unknown. This entry is derived from a study of tissue T cells after allogeneic stem cell transplantation. Study-level information: Pathologist H&E review favored samples with visible lymphocytes for sequencing among multiple samples. Study-level points and caveats: Anatomically similar tissues had similar TCR repertoires within each patient.

The CDR3 totals 17 residues. From germline, CDR1 is LGHNA and CDR2 YSLEER. Trimming cost V 0 bases and J 4 bases, with 18 bases left between them. Survey-depth TCRbeta CDR3 sequencing reported V/J genes and productive frequencies. The table came from immunoSEQ multiplex PCR; TCRdb's copy has only in-frame clones and leaves some out. The data show 6,000 to 8,000 clones, about three quarters seen once. V gene TRBV4-3 combines with J gene TRBJ1-2; D may be TRBD1 (6 bases). This clonotype was obtained from a woman between 18 and 55 years old with breast cancer. Sequencing was performed on tissue from the rectum, taken at autopsy. The CDR3 loop is CASSQDRGGEGGYGYTF. The CDR3 region has the DNA TGCGCCAGCAGCCAAGATAGGGGGGGTGAGGGAGGCTATGGCTACACCTTC.